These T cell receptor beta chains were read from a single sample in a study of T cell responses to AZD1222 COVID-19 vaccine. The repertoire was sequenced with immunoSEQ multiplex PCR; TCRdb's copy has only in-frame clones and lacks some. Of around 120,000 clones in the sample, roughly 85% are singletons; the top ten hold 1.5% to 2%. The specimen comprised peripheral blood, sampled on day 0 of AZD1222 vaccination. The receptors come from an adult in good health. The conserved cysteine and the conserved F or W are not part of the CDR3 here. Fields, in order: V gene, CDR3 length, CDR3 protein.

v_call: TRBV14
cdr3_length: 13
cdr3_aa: ASSQGTRATRGYT

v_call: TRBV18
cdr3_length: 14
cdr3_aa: ASSPSGGPTNYGYT

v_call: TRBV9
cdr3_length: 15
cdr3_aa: ASSVGLAGRDTYEQY

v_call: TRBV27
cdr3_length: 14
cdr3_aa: ASSPQGRQSNQPQH

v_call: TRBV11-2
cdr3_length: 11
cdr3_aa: ASSSQATYGYT

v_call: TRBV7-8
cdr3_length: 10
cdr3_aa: ASSLEVYEQY

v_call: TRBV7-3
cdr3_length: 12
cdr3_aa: ASSPIGGAYEQY

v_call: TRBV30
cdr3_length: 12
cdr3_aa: ASRRGRLGYEQY

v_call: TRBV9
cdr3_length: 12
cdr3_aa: ASSVEGLNTEAF

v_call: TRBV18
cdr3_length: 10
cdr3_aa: ASSPPHQPQH

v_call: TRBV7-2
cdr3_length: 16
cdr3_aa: ASSLGGRAGRSSYEQY

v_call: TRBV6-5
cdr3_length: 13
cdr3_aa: ASSFRQGWREKAF

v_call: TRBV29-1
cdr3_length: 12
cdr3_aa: SVGHGRVNYGYT

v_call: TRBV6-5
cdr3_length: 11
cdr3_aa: ASRDRMLYEQY

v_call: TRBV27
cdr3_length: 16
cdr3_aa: ASSPSDGSLGNTGELF

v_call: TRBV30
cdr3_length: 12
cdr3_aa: AWSVYSSGNTIY

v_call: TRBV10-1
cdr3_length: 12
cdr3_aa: ASTLAGGPYEQY

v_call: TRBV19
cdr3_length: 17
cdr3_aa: ASSMDRDRGEVMNTEAF

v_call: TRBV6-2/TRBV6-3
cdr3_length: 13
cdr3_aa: ASSYSLAGGYEQY

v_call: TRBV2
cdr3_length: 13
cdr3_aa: VSSVRGQGAVPLH

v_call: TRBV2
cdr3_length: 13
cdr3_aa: ASKRKDRASGELF

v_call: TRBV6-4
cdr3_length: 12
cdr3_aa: ASSTGTGNEKLF

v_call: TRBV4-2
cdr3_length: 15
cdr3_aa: ASSQEGLRYWGGEAF

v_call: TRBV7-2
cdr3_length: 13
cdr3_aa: ASSLHPVTNEKLF

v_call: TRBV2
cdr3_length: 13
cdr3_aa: ASSGTGGGSYEQY

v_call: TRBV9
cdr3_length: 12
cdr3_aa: ASSVAGGYREQY

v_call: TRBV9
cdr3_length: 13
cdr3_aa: ASSVGTLNTGELF

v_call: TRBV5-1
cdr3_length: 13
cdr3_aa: ASSLDPAGLYEQY

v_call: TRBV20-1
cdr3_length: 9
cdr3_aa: SATRSEEAF

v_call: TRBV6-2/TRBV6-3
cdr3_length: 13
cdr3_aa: ASSTSGGKVQPQH

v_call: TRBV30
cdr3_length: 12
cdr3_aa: AWRKRDPPYGYT